The 30 T cell receptor beta chains presented below share a single source sample, sequenced in a study of Graves' ophthalmopathy and Graves' hyperthyroidism (dated 2018 in TCRdb). Sequencer: Illumina HiSeq 2000. For repertoire sequencing, TCR beta CDR3 regions were amplified from RNA transcripts. The first round was an RT-PCR using HTBI primers with the Qiagen OneStep RT-PCR kit, and this first round was followed by a second-round multiplex PCR, then size selection and purification. Starting from the raw public reads, TCRdb applied fastp trimming at Q25, assembled clones with MiXCR and retained in-frame beta chains. CDR3 protein duplicates are merged, each entry listing the most common genes and DNA. The sample data list 1 million to 1.3 million distinct CDR3 sequences, and about two fifths of these were observed just once. Of the sample, around 10% is held by the ten largest clones. Sequencing was done on a sample of peripheral blood or thyroid tissue (not recorded which). The source of these receptors is an adult man with Graves' hyperthyroidism.

Ten or more counts support this clonotype. J is TRBJ2-7 and V is TRBV29-1, with TRBD1 matching 10 bases. The V and J ends lost 4 bases and 5 bases, in that order; junction bases with no gene match: 11. CDR1 and CDR2 (germline): SQVTM, ANQGSEA. CDR3 length: 15 residues. CDR3 nucleotides: TGCAGCGTTGTCGTTTTGGGACAGGGGTCCCACGAGCAGTACTTC. This translates into CSVVVLGQGSHEQYF.

This clonotype was seen only once. The rearrangement links TRBV7-9 to TRBJ1-1; D may be TRBD1 (6 bases). This CDR3 comprises 12 residues. V lost 5 bases to trimming and J lost 9 bases, with 13 bases between them. From germline, CDR1 is SEHNR and CDR2 FQNEAQ (reference sequence). The CDR3 sequence is CASSAGGQKAFF. In DNA, the CDR3 is TGTGCCAGCAGCGCGGGGGGGCAAAAAGCTTTCTTT.

The chain uses TRBV29-1 and TRBJ1-4; D is possibly TRBD1 (5 bases). CDR1 and CDR2 from the germline V gene are SQVTM and ANQGSEA. This CDR3 comprises 15 residues. V lost 7 bases and J 2 bases, leaving 17 bases between the germline ends. The CDR3 DNA follows: TGCAGCGGGAAAGGAACCGGGGGTACTAATGAAAAACTGTTTTTT. It translates to CSGKGTGGTNEKLFF.

This clonotype was counted once. The genes are TRBV28 and TRBJ2-7; 8 bases agree with TRBD1. Germline-derived CDR1 and CDR2 are MDHEN and SYDVKM. V lost 6 bases to trimming and J lost 4 bases; unmatched junction nucleotides: 5. There are 13 residues in the CDR3. The CDR3 sequence is CASREQGAYEQYF. The CDR3 coding sequence is TGTGCCAGCAGAGAGCAGGGGGCTTACGAGCAGTACTTC. Full variable domain (missing parts from reference TRBV28 and TRBJ2-7): DVKVTQSSRYLVKRTGEKVFLECVQDMDHENMFWYRQDPGLGLRLIYFSYDVKMKEKGDIPEGYSVSREKKERFSLILESASTNQTSMYLCASREQGAYEQYFGPGTRLTVT.

This clonotype has a count of ten or more. This chain joins TRBV11-2 and TRBJ1-6; D perhaps matches TRBD1 (5 bases). This CDR3 region has 15 residues. The V end lost 3 bases, the J end lost 8 bases, and 14 bases lay between the germline ends. Germline CDR1 SGHAT, CDR2 FQNNGV. Here the CDR3 reads CASSFKGTTYSPLHF. The CDR3 DNA sequence: TGTGCCAGCAGCTTCAAAGGGACGACCTATTCACCCCTCCACTTT.

This clonotype has a count of ten or more. The J gene is TRBJ2-5, the V gene TRBV5-5; 7 nucleotides match TRBD1. The germline V gene has CDR1 SGHKS and CDR2 YYEKEE (reference sequence). The CDR3 has 15 amino acids. With V trimmed by 4 bases and J by 5 bases, 11 bases remained unmatched. CDR3 region: CASSRRTGGKETQYF. The DNA for the CDR3 is TGTGCCAGCAGCCGACGGACAGGCGGCAAGGAGACCCAGTACTTC. Based on the CDR3 plus reference TRBV5-5 and TRBJ2-5, the full variable domain is DAGVTQSPTHLIKTRGQQVTLRCSPISGHKSVSWYQQVLGQGPQFIFQYYEKEERGRGNFPDRFSARQFPNYSSELNVNALLLGDSALYLCASSRRTGGKETQYFGPGTRLLVL.

This clonotype was counted ten times or more. V is TRBV13 and J is TRBJ1-2; 9 bases match TRBD1. Germline loops: CDR1 PRHDT, CDR2 FYEKMQ (reference sequence). The CDR3 spans 13 residues. Germline trimming cut 5 bases from V and 7 bases from J; bases unmatched to any gene: 5. CDR3 in DNA: TGTGCCAGCAGCCTGGACAGGGGAGGTGGCTACACCTTC. It specifies CASSLDRGGGYTF.

This clonotype has a count of ten or more. In DNA form, the CDR3 reads TGTGCCAGCAGTACCTCGTGGCAGGGGTACGAGCAGTACTTC. Translation: CASSTSWQGYEQYF. V and J are TRBV6-5 and TRBJ2-7; perhaps TRBD1 as D (6 bases). Between the trimmed V and J ends, which lost 5 bases and 4 bases, there was a span of 15 bases. This CDR3 has 14 amino acids. Germline loops: CDR1 MNHEY, CDR2 SVGAGI.

A note on this clonotype: A much more abundant neighbour one base away suggests this may be a read error. Without the conserved terminal phenylalanine or tryptophan, this CDR3 likely stems from a read error. The rearrangement joins TRBV19 to TRBJ1-2; a weak D match, TRBD1 (6 bases). The CDR3 spans 11 residues. CDR1 and CDR2 from the germline V gene are LNHDA and SQIVND (reference sequence). With 10 bases removed from V and 5 bases from J, the gap between germline ends came to 11 bases. CDR3 coding DNA: TGTGCCACTACAGGGTTATATGGCTACACCATC. Encoded protein: CATTGLYGYTI.

The CDR3 region has the DNA TGTGCCAGTAGTATGACAGGCGACTCTGGAAACACCATATATTTT. This gives the protein CASSMTGDSGNTIYF. The chain joins TRBV19 to TRBJ1-3, with D maybe TRBD1 (6 bases). The ends were cut back, 3 bases at V and 0 bases at J, with 9 bases in the middle. Per germline, CDR1 LNHDA and CDR2 SQIVND (reference sequence). The CDR3 is 15 residues long.

This clonotype was seen repeatedly, ten times or more. The chain has TRBV14 and TRBJ1-1, with 7 bases that match TRBD1. After removal of 2 bases from V and 8 bases from J, the junction contained 8 bases not matched to a gene. CDR3 length: 14 residues. Germline V CDR1 and CDR2: SGHDN, FVKESK. The CDR3 here is CASSQLGPGQEAFF. CDR3 coding DNA: TGTGCCAGCAGCCAATTAGGCCCGGGACAGGAAGCTTTCTTT. Together with reference TRBV14 and TRBJ1-1, the CDR3 gives the full variable domain: EAGVTQFPSHSVIEKGQTVTLRCDPISGHDNLYWYRRVMGKEIKFLLHFVKESKQDESGMPNNRFLAERTGGTYSTLKVQPAELEDSGVYFCASSQLGPGQEAFFGQGTRLTVV.

Worth noting for this clonotype: One base away lies a much larger clone, so this may be a sequencing read error. CDR3 nucleotide sequence: TGTGCCAGCAGCGTTGGGACAGCTTATAATTCACCCCCCCACTTT. This gives the protein CASSVGTAYNSPPHF. The J gene is TRBJ1-6, the V gene TRBV9; 7 bases are a match to TRBD1. The CDR3 has 15 amino acids. Germline assignment: CDR1 SGDLS and CDR2 YYNGEE.

The chain links TRBV15 to TRBJ1-6, with D perhaps TRBD1 (5 bases). The CDR3 extends over 14 amino acids. V shed 3 bases and J shed 13 bases, with 16 bases lying between them. Germline CDR1 reads LNHNV; CDR2 reads YYDKDF (reference sequence). CDR3: CATSRGLGNQPLHF. CDR3 bases: TGTGCCACCAGCAGGGGACTCGGGAATCAGCCCCTCCACTTT.

This rearrangement joins TRBV20-1 to TRBJ2-5, with 10 bases aligning to TRBD2. Germline V CDR1 and CDR2: DFQATT, SNEGSKA (reference sequence). V dropped 1 base and J dropped 5; count of bases not matched to a gene: 16. This CDR3 region has 18 residues. The CDR3 protein is CSARVGSSGGSARETQYF. CDR3 in DNA: TGCAGTGCTAGAGTCGGCTCTAGCGGGGGATCGGCTAGGGAGACCCAGTACTTC.

This clonotype was recorded many times. The chain joins TRBV7-2 to TRBJ1-6, with D perhaps TRBD1 (5 bases). CDR1 is SGHTA, CDR2 FQGNSA, per germline. V dropped 5 bases and J dropped 8 bases, with 19 bases sitting between them. This CDR3 has 16 residues. For the CDR3, the DNA is TGTGCCAGCAGCCTAAGGACCTGGCAGGGTCATTCACCCCTCCACTTT. Its translation is CASSLRTWQGHSPLHF.

This clonotype appeared many times. The chain links TRBV7-8 to TRBJ1-4, with TRBD1 as a possible D gene (5 bases). This CDR3 contains 16 residues. Trimming removed 0 bases from V and 3 bases from J, with 11 bases in between. Germline-derived CDR1 and CDR2 are SGHVS and FQNEAQ. The CDR3 nucleotides read TGTGCCAGCAGCTTAGCCGGGGCCGGGCCTAATGAAAAACTGTTTTTT. It yields the protein CASSLAGAGPNEKLFF. Filled out from reference TRBV7-8 and TRBJ1-4, the complete variable domain reads GAGVSQSPRYKVAKRGQDVALRCDPISGHVSLFWYQQALGQGPEFLTYFQNEAQLDKSGLPSDRFFAERPEGSVSTLKIQRTQQEDSAVYLCASSLAGAGPNEKLFFGSGTQLSVL.

This chain joins TRBV9 and TRBJ2-7; 9 nucleotides agree with TRBD2. Germline loops: CDR1 SGDLS, CDR2 YYNGEE. The CDR3 is 13 amino acids. Written as DNA, the CDR3 is TGTGCTAGAGTAGAAGCGGGAGGTCCCGAGCAGTACTTC. It translates to CARVEAGGPEQYF. The whole variable domain, remainder taken from reference TRBV9 and TRBJ2-7, is DSGVTQTPKHLITATGQRVTLRCSPRSGDLSVYWYQQSLDQGLQFLIQYYNGEERAKGNILERFSAQQFPDLHSELNLSSLELGDSALYFCARVEAGGPEQYFGPGTRLTVT.

This clonotype was found many times. The V and J genes are TRBV5-1 and TRBJ2-7; either TRBD1 or TRBD2 may supply D (5 bases each). Trimming cost V 3 bases and J 2 bases, with 12 bases left between them. CDR3 length: 14 amino acids. The germline CDR1 and CDR2 sequences are SGHRS and YFSETQ. The CDR3 sequence is CASSWGRRTYEQYF. CDR3 DNA: TGCGCCAGCAGCTGGGGACGCAGGACCTACGAGCAGTACTTC. Drawing the rest from reference TRBV5-1 and TRBJ2-7, the complete variable domain is KAGVTQTPRYLIKTRGQQVTLSCSPISGHRSVSWYQQTPGQGLQFLFEYFSETQRNKGNFPGRFSGRQFSNSRSEMNVSTLELGDSALYLCASSWGRRTYEQYFGPGTRLTVT.

A note on this clonotype: A clone one base away is much larger, so this may be a read error. The chain carries TRBV7-6 and TRBJ1-3; D not resolved. Trimming took 5 bases from V and 0 from J, leaving 11 bases between them. CDR3 length equals 15 residues. Germline CDR1 SGHVS, CDR2 FNYEAQ. The CDR3 sequence: CASSALGSSGNTIYF. In nucleotides, the CDR3 is TGTGCCAGCAGCGCCCTGGGCTCCTCTGGAAACACCATATATTTT.

This chain links TRBV27 with TRBJ2-7, with 8 bases fitting TRBD2. The CDR3 contains 15 residues. The germline gives CDR1 MNHEY, CDR2 SMNVEV (reference sequence). The J segment lost 4 bases and the V segment lost 3 bases, leaving 8 bases of the junction unmatched. The CDR3 region is CASSFGAGALYEQYF. The CDR3 DNA follows: TGTGCCAGCAGTTTCGGAGCGGGAGCTTTGTACGAGCAGTACTTC.

Regarding this clonotype: Being one base from a much bigger clone, this may be a read error. This chain uses TRBV25-1 with TRBJ2-6; tentative D call: TRBD1 (5 bases). The length of the CDR3 is 16 residues. Germline CDR1 and CDR2: MGHDK and SYGVNS. Here the CDR3 reads CASSPSVGSGASVLTF. The DNA of the CDR3 is TGTGCCAGCAGCCCCTCAGTAGGGTCTGGGGCCAGCGTCCTGACTTTC.

V gene TRBV10-3 combines with J gene TRBJ1-1, with D possibly being TRBD1 (6 bases). The V and J ends lost 10 bases and 4 bases respectively, with 19 bases between them. This CDR3 comprises 14 residues. Germline CDR1 and CDR2: ENHRY and SYGVKD. The CDR3 nucleotides read TGTGCCAGCACTCTGATCGAAGGGGGCACTGAAGCTTTCTTT. Translating gives CASTLIEGGTEAFF.

The V gene is TRBV29-1, the J gene TRBJ2-5; D is perhaps TRBD1 (7 bases). The germline V and J ends were trimmed by 7 bases and 5 bases, with 20 bases remaining between them. The germline V gene encodes CDR1 SQVTM and CDR2 ANQGSEA. The CDR3 has 14 amino acids. Written as DNA, the CDR3 is TGCAGCGGGCGGGACAGTGAGTCACGGGAGACCCAGTACTTC. Its protein is CSGRDSESRETQYF.

The rearrangement uses TRBV11-1 and TRBJ1-5; the D gene is possibly TRBD1 (6 bases). The CDR3 sequence is 16 residues long. Trimming removed 5 bases at V and 2 bases at J, with 16 bases between. The V gene's germline CDR1 is SGHAT and CDR2 FQDESV (reference sequence). For the CDR3, the DNA is TGTGCCAGCAGCGGCAGTAGGGCAGGGGGCAATCAGCCCCAGCATTTT. As protein: CASSGSRAGGNQPQHF.

This clonotype was seen only a few times. This sequence joins TRBV28 and TRBJ2-5; D is perhaps TRBD1 (5 bases). V was trimmed by 4 bases and J by 5 bases, leaving 11 bases between them. The CDR3 sequence is 13 residues long. CDR1 MDHEN and CDR2 SYDVKM come from the germline V gene. In DNA form, the CDR3 reads TGTGCCAGCAGTTCCATACCAGGGGAGACCCAGTACTTC. Protein sequence: CASSSIPGETQYF.

The V call is TRBV12-5, the J call TRBJ1-1; tentatively, D is TRBD1 (6 bases). CDR1 LGHNT and CDR2 FRNRAP come from the germline V gene. This CDR3 contains 15 residues. Trimming took 5 bases from V and 0 from J, leaving 13 bases between them. DNA for the CDR3: TGTGCTAGTGGTCGGACGGACAGTTTGAACACTGAAGCTTTCTTT. This encodes CASGRTDSLNTEAFF. Using reference TRBV12-5 and TRBJ1-1 for the parts outside the CDR3, the full variable domain is DARVTQTPRHKVTEMGQEVTMRCQPILGHNTVFWYRQTMMQGLELLAYFRNRAPLDDSGMPKDRFSAEMPDATLATLKIQPSEPRDSAVYFCASGRTDSLNTEAFFGQGTRLTVV.

The chain combines TRBV19 with TRBJ1-5; no firm D call. Per the germline V gene, CDR1 is LNHDA and CDR2 is SQIVND (reference sequence). The CDR3 is 14 residues long. V was shortened by 6 bases and J by 3 bases, with 12 bases between the two germline ends. CDR3 DNA: TGTGCCAGTAGGGACCAAGTTTTCAATCAGCCCCAGCATTTT. This codes for CASRDQVFNQPQHF.

The rearrangement links TRBV12-3 or TRBV12-4 to TRBJ2-5; no reliable D call. This CDR3 is built from 14 residues. Trimming pared 5 bases from V and 4 bases from J, leaving 14 bases between. This CDR3 is CASSPSGFAETQYF. CDR3 coding DNA: TGTGCCAGCAGTCCCTCGGGCTTCGCAGAGACCCAGTACTTC.

This sequence joins TRBV24-1 and TRBJ1-2; the D gene is possibly TRBD1 (5 bases). The CDR3 has 16 amino acids. V lost 4 bases, J lost 1 base, and 15 bases lay in between. The V gene's germline CDR1 is KGHDR and CDR2 SFDVKD. The CDR3 sequence: CATSDGGTDGNYGYTF. The CDR3 DNA is TGTGCCACCAGTGACGGGGGAACAGATGGTAACTATGGCTACACCTTC.

This clonotype appeared many times. The J gene is TRBJ1-2, the V gene TRBV12-3 or TRBV12-4; no definite D call. The CDR3 loop spans 11 amino acids. V was trimmed by 1 base and J by 9 bases, leaving 6 bases between them. CDR3 nucleotide sequence: TGTGCCAGCAGTTTAGGGGCCAGCTACACCTTC. This codes for CASSLGASYTF.